This TCR beta chain was captured in a study of early T cells in non-severe SARS-CoV-2 infection. As for the study in general: Unpaired chains resulted from sequencing bulk RNA of unsorted whole blood. Regarding the study as a whole: Private and CD4 specificities were missed by VDJdb matching, skewed to anti-spike CD8.

The CDR3 has 16 residues. In germline, CDR1 is MNHEY, CDR2 SVGAGI. With 5 bases removed from V and 8 bases from J, the gap between germline ends came to 22 bases. Individual cDNA molecules received unique molecular identifiers during library preparation. In TCRdb, the 5' RACE reads were re-called with MiXCR into one record per CDR3 protein. The repertoire holds roughly 61,000 distinct CDR3 sequences, with 10% to 12% as singletons. As to this clonotype: Antigen: not known.

This sequence originates from an adult who was a healthcare worker with PCR-confirmed SARS-CoV-2 infection or an uninfected control (not recorded which). This rearrangement joins TRBV6-5 to TRBJ2-1, with a possible D match to TRBD1 (5 bases). The sequencing sample was made of whole blood. CDR3 protein: CASSQVVWTISHEQFF. The CDR3 DNA sequence: TGTGCCAGCAGTCAGGTAGTCTGGACAATCTCCCATGAGCAGTTCTTC.